The 13 T cell receptor beta chains presented below share a single source sample, sequenced in a study of Ad26.COV2.S vaccination and SARS-CoV-2 variants (dated by TCRdb to the early 2020s). Receptors were amplified or captured by the immunoSEQ multiplex PCR assay. In its TCRdb copy, this immuneACCESS table keeps in-frame sequences only and misses some clones. Where compared with another copy, unresolved V genes explain less than half of these, and the others have no known cause. In all, the sample holds hundreds of thousands of clones, and around 90% of those were seen once. The biggest ten clones account for over 1.3% of the sample. Interpreted using the paper, the treatment or condition label stands for: roughly 20 received Ad26.COV2.S at low or high dose, single or two shots; five or six received placebo; per-sample allocation not given. Repertoires of vaccine and placebo recipients were sequenced from samples taken on day 63 after the first injection.

Specimen: peripheral blood, collected in a trial of Ad26.COV2.S vaccine versus placebo. All receptors come from a person aged 18-65 years who received the Ad26.COV2.S COVID-19 vaccine or a placebo.

The chain uses TRBV30 and TRBJ2-7, with 11 bases aligning to TRBD2. The CDR3 loop spans 11 amino acids. From germline, CDR1 is GTSNPN and CDR2 SVGIG (reference sequence). The CDR3: CGSGRAGEQYF. CDR3 sequence (DNA): TGTGGTAGCGGGAGGGCCGGCGAGCAGTACTTC.

Comment on this clone: The same CDR3 is also encoded by other DNA sequences in this sample. This chain connects TRBV12-3 or TRBV12-4 to TRBJ1-2; 8 nucleotides line up with TRBD1. Losses at the gene ends were 5 bases for V and 4 bases for J; bases not matched to a gene: 0. CDR3 length: 12 amino acids. CDR3 in DNA: TGTGCCAGCAGTGGGACAGGCTATGGCTACACCTTC. As protein: CASSGTGYGYTF.

The gene calls are TRBV5-1 and TRBJ2-3, with 8 bases identical to TRBD1. The CDR3 has 15 residues. V was pared by 4 bases and J by 1 base, with 5 bases of the junction left unmatched. Germline V lookup: CDR1 SGHRS, CDR2 YFSETQ. CDR3 in DNA: TGCGCCAGCAGCCCGACAGGGGTTGGCACAGATACGCAGTATTTT. Its translation: CASSPTGVGTDTQYF. The entire variable domain, with the rest obtained from reference TRBV5-1 and TRBJ2-3, is as follows: KAGVTQTPRYLIKTRGQQVTLSCSPISGHRSVSWYQQTPGQGLQFLFEYFSETQRNKGNFPGRFSGRQFSNSRSEMNVSTLELGDSALYLCASSPTGVGTDTQYFGPGTRLTVL.

This sequence joins TRBV20-1 and TRBJ1-1; no clear D gene. This CDR3 has 14 residues. Germline values: CDR1 DFQATT, CDR2 SNEGSKA (reference sequence). Trimming removed 3 bases from V and 5 bases from J, with 16 bases in between. For the CDR3, the DNA is TGCAGTGCTAGTAAAGAGCGGGGAAGGACTGAAGCTTTCTTT. This translates into CSASKERGRTEAFF.

V is TRBV19 and J is TRBJ2-4, with 9 bases identical to TRBD1. CDR3 size: 14 residues. After removal of 5 bases from V and 3 bases from J, the junction contained 2 bases not matched to a gene. In germline, CDR1 is LNHDA, CDR2 SQIVND (reference sequence). The CDR3 DNA follows: TGTGCCAGTAGTCGACAGGGGGGCAAAAACATTCAGTACTTC. Protein: CASSRQGGKNIQYF.

The chain joins TRBV6-2 or TRBV6-3 to TRBJ1-1, with D maybe TRBD1 (5 bases). The CDR3 runs 13 residues. Trimming shortened V by 6 bases and J by 4 bases, and 12 bases separated the two germline ends. Germline V gene data show CDR1 as MNHEY and CDR2 as SVGEGT. This CDR3 reads CASSRRVTTEAFF. CDR3 bases: TGTGCCAGCAGCCGCAGGGTGACCACTGAAGCTTTCTTT.

J is TRBJ2-7 and V is TRBV7-9; D is uncertain. Germline V gene sequence: CDR1 SEHNR, CDR2 FQNEAQ (reference sequence). The CDR3 consists of 14 residues. The V end was cut by 8 bases, the J end by 5 bases, with 19 bases between. The CDR3 DNA sequence: TGTGCCAGCCTCTCCGTCAACGGTGGGGACGAGCAGTACTTC. This codes for CASLSVNGGDEQYF.

This CDR3 reads CASSFSGEETQYF. The CDR3 DNA sequence: TGTGCCAGCAGCTTCAGCGGAGAAGAGACCCAGTACTTC. The chain joins TRBV7-3 to TRBJ2-5, with a weak D call TRBD2 (5 bases). CDR3 size: 13 residues. The germline V gene encodes CDR1 SGHTA and CDR2 FQGTGA. Trimming stripped 3 bases from V and 3 bases from J, with 8 bases between.

This clone was picked up one time. The V call is TRBV7-8, the J call TRBJ1-4, with TRBD1 matching 8 bases. The germline V gene has CDR1 SGHVS and CDR2 FQNEAQ. The CDR3 length is 13 residues. Germline trimming cut 6 bases from V and 6 bases from J; bases unmatched to any gene: 3. This CDR3 reads CASRRQGYEKLFF. As DNA, the CDR3 is TGTGCCAGCAGACGACAGGGGTATGAAAAACTGTTTTTT.

This chain links TRBV18 with TRBJ2-5, with 12 bases fitting TRBD2. Germline CDR1 is KGHSH and CDR2 is LQKENI. J was trimmed by 0 bases and V by 3 bases; bases with no gene match: 5. The CDR3 consists of 17 residues. Here the CDR3 reads CASSPNRLAGDQETQYF. The DNA of the CDR3 is TGTGCCAGCTCACCCAATCGACTAGCGGGGGACCAAGAGACCCAGTACTTC.

V and J are TRBV11-2 and TRBJ1-1; 9 nucleotides line up with TRBD1. CDR3 length equals 14 residues. Germline assignment: CDR1 SGHAT and CDR2 FQNNGV. V was pared by 4 bases and J by 4 bases, with 4 bases of the junction left unmatched. CDR3 DNA: TGTGCCAGCAGCTCCGGGACAGGGAGCACTGAAGCTTTCTTT. Translating gives CASSSGTGSTEAFF.

The rearrangement links TRBV5-5 to TRBJ1-2; 9 positions match TRBD1. Germline CDR1 reads SGHKS; CDR2 reads YYEKEE (reference sequence). J lost 1 base, V lost 1 base, and 5 bases had no gene match. The CDR3 has 16 residues. The CDR3 coding sequence is TGTGCCAGCAGCTTGTGGGGGACAGGGATTAACTATGGCTACACCTTC. Its translation: CASSLWGTGINYGYTF. Based on the CDR3 plus reference TRBV5-5 and TRBJ1-2, the full variable domain is DAGVTQSPTHLIKTRGQQVTLRCSPISGHKSVSWYQQVLGQGPQFIFQYYEKEERGRGNFPDRFSARQFPNYSSELNVNALLLGDSALYLCASSLWGTGINYGYTFGSGTRLTVV.

The CDR3 sequence is CASSLGGTNGYTF. CDR3 in DNA: TGTGCCAGCAGCTTAGGCGGGACGAATGGCTACACCTTC. J is TRBJ1-2 and V is TRBV7-9, with D possibly being TRBD1 (5 bases). This CDR3 has 13 residues. Germline V gene data show CDR1 as SEHNR and CDR2 as FQNEAQ (reference sequence). V was trimmed by 1 base and J by 6 bases, leaving 9 bases between them. The full variable domain, completed using reference TRBV7-9 and TRBJ1-2, is DTGVSQNPRHKITKRGQNVTFRCDPISEHNRLYWYRQTLGQGPEFLTYFQNEAQLEKSRLLSDRFSAERPKGSFSTLEIQRTEQGDSAMYLCASSLGGTNGYTFGSGTRLTVV.